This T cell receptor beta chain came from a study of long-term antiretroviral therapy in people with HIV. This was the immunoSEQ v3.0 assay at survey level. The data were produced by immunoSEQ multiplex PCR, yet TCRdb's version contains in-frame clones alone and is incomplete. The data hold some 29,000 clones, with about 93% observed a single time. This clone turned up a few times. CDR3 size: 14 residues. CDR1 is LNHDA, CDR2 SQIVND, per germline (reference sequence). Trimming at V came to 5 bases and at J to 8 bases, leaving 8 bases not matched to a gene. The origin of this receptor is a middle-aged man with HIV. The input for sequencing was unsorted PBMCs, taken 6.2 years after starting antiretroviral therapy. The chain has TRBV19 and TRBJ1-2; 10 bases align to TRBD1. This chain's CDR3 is CASSSAWDRGGYTF. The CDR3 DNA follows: TGTGCCAGTAGTTCAGCCTGGGACAGGGGAGGCTACACCTTC.